This T cell receptor (beta chain) came from a study of blood T cells in healthy people across ages. Findings and limits, study-wide: In long-lived donors, naive CD4+ cell counts and diversity exceeded those of aged donors.

The CDR3 loop spans 13 amino acids. V lost 4 bases, J lost 6 bases, and 2 bases stayed unmatched. Germline CDR1 is SEHNR and CDR2 is FQNEAQ (reference sequence). Together with a sample-barcoded 5' primer, a J-beta primer mix was included in a second PCR lasting about 6 to 12 cycles. TCRdb reprocessed the 5' RACE reads via MiXCR and lists one record per CDR3 protein. Of 1.5 million to 2 million distinct CDR3 sequences listed, 25% to 30% are singletons. The people who gave samples were healthy Caucasians from Russia, aged roughly 6 to 95. Collection of roughly 9.6 milliliters of peripheral blood was performed for each donor. RNA extraction gave at least 5 micrograms of total RNA per sample. This clonotype was detected only a few times. Its antigen is as yet unknown.

The sequenced material came from blood. V gene TRBV7-9 combines with J gene TRBJ2-1, with TRBD2 identical over 8 bases. The TCR comes from a woman in her thirties in good health. The CDR3 protein is CASSYGGANEQFF. In DNA form, the CDR3 reads TGTGCCAGCAGCTACGGGGGGGCCAATGAGCAGTTCTTC.